A single sample gave rise to the 14 T cell receptor beta chains below, sequenced in a study of cytomegalovirus exposure and HLA in healthy donors. The PCR ran on 60 Vbeta and 13 Jbeta primers. Sequencing was performed with immunoSEQ multiplex PCR; in TCRdb, only in-frame clones are kept and a portion is missing. This sample has about 150,000 clones; 65% to 85% occur once, and the top ten carry around 5.6%. The sequenced sample was PBMCs. The receptors were gathered from a woman between 40 and 50 years old in good health and CMV-seropositive.

This clone was recorded once. The CDR3 DNA sequence: TGCGCCAGCAGCTTGGAGGGGGCCCGGGTGAACACTGAAGCTTTCTTT. Translating gives CASSLEGARVNTEAFF. The chain recombines TRBV5-1 with TRBJ1-1; 7 bases agree with TRBD1. The CDR3 contains 16 residues. Germline loops: CDR1 SGHRS, CDR2 YFSETQ. V dropped 0 bases and J dropped 0; count of bases not matched to a gene: 5.

This clone was seen just once. The genes are TRBV19 and TRBJ1-1; TRBD1 might be the D (5 bases). V gave up 0 bases and J gave up 11 bases, with 16 bases separating them. CDR3 length: 14 amino acids. Germline-derived CDR1 and CDR2 are LNHDA and SQIVND (reference sequence). CDR3 sequence reads: CASSIDLSGVWAFF. The CDR3 nucleotides are TGTGCCAGTAGTATAGATCTCTCGGGGGTGTGGGCTTTCTTT.

V is TRBV18 and J is TRBJ1-1; D may be TRBD1 (5 bases). CDR1 and CDR2 (germline): KGHSH, LQKENI. This CDR3 spans 13 amino acids. The ends were cut back, 6 bases at V and 5 bases at J, with 13 bases in the middle. The CDR3 bases are TGTGCCAGCTCCCGGGGGGGTGGAACTGAAGCTTTCTTT. The encoded protein is CASSRGGGTEAFF.

The J gene is TRBJ2-1, the V gene TRBV27; no reliable D call. There are 14 residues in the CDR3. V lost 5 bases, J lost 4 bases, and 12 bases lay in between. Germline CDR1 is MNHEY and CDR2 is SMNVEV (reference sequence). The CDR3 DNA is TGTGCCAGCAGTCTGGCAGGAAGATACAATGAGCAGTTCTTC. Its protein product is CASSLAGRYNEQFF.

V and J are TRBV30 and TRBJ2-3; D possibly corresponds to TRBD1 (5 bases). The CDR3 is 17 residues long. V lost 0 bases and J lost 2, with 18 bases in between. The V gene's germline CDR1 is GTSNPN and CDR2 SVGIG (reference sequence). The CDR3 is CAWSVRVRAGSTDTQYF. CDR3 DNA: TGTGCCTGGAGTGTACGTGTCAGGGCTGGGTCCACAGATACGCAGTATTTT.

The CDR3 loop is CASGGLAGGGEQFF. The CDR3 DNA reads as TGTGCCAGCGGGGGACTAGCGGGAGGTGGTGAGCAGTTCTTC. The chain has TRBV2 and TRBJ2-1, with TRBD2 identical over 15 bases. The CDR3 is 14 amino acids. The ends lost 8 bases at V and 9 bases at J; junction bases unmatched: 5. Germline lookup yields CDR1 SNHLY and CDR2 FYNNEI.

The J gene is TRBJ1-5, the V gene TRBV6-6, with a possible D match to TRBD1 (6 bases). With 6 bases removed from V and 1 base from J, the gap between germline ends came to 10 bases. The CDR3 extends over 14 amino acids. The germline gives CDR1 MNHNY, CDR2 SVGAGI (reference sequence). The CDR3 loop reads CASSRDRSNQPQHF. The DNA of the CDR3 is TGTGCCAGCAGCCGTGACAGGAGCAATCAGCCCCAGCATTTT.

The chain combines TRBV5-1 with TRBJ2-3; 9 bases are shared with TRBD2. Trimming cost V 3 bases and J 2 bases; bases outside gene matches: 7. Per the germline V gene, CDR1 is SGHRS and CDR2 is YFSETQ. The CDR3 covers 16 residues. The CDR3 is CASSSPSGATTDTQYF. CDR3 nucleotide sequence: TGCGCCAGCAGCTCACCTAGCGGGGCTACCACAGATACGCAGTATTTT.

The chain has TRBV7-9 and TRBJ2-2; a weak D match, TRBD2 (6 bases). CDR1 and CDR2 from the germline V gene are SEHNR and FQNEAQ (reference sequence). The CDR3 is 15 amino acids. Trimming pared 5 bases from V and 7 bases from J, leaving 17 bases between. The CDR3 protein is CASSLSNVGGGELFF. For the CDR3, the DNA is TGTGCCAGCAGCCTCTCGAACGTCGGGGGCGGGGAGCTGTTTTTT. Using reference TRBV7-9 and TRBJ2-2 for the parts outside the CDR3, the full variable domain is DTGVSQNPRHKITKRGQNVTFRCDPISEHNRLYWYRQTLGQGPEFLTYFQNEAQLEKSRLLSDRFSAERPKGSFSTLEIQRTEQGDSAMYLCASSLSNVGGGELFFGEGSRLTVL.

This chain joins TRBV9 and TRBJ2-1; 7 bases align to TRBD2. This CDR3 comprises 15 residues. Germline loops: CDR1 SGDLS, CDR2 YYNGEE. J gave up 5 bases and V 3 bases, and 8 bases lay outside the gene matches. The CDR3 is CASSERLAMDNEQFF. The CDR3 bases are TGTGCCAGCAGCGAACGACTAGCTATGGACAATGAGCAGTTCTTC.

J is TRBJ2-3 and V is TRBV9, with 8 bases lining up with TRBD1. The CDR3 covers 17 residues. V dropped 4 bases and J dropped 2; count of bases not matched to a gene: 12. Germline assignment: CDR1 SGDLS and CDR2 YYNGEE. The chain's CDR3 is CASSRRQGPSYTDTQYF. CDR3 sequence (DNA): TGTGCCAGCAGCCGACGACAGGGGCCATCATACACAGATACGCAGTATTTT.

Written as DNA, the CDR3 is TGTGCCAGCGGGACAGGGGGACAGCCCCAGCATTTT. Amino acid sequence: CASGTGGQPQHF. The chain has TRBV25-1 and TRBJ1-5; 11 nucleotides agree with TRBD1. After removal of 8 bases from V and 7 bases from J, the junction contained 1 base not matched to a gene. The CDR3 spans 12 residues. Germline CDR1 and CDR2: MGHDK and SYGVNS.

The chain combines TRBV11-3 with TRBJ2-7, with 7 bases aligning to TRBD1. After removal of 7 bases from V and 5 bases from J, the junction contained 11 bases not matched to a gene. Germline CDR1 reads SGHNT; CDR2 reads YENEEA. This CDR3 contains 14 residues. Here the CDR3 DNA reads TGTGCCAGCAAAAAGGGCACAGGGGTCCACGAGCAGTACTTC. Encoded protein: CASKKGTGVHEQYF.

The chain has TRBV4-1 and TRBJ1-6; D perhaps matches TRBD1 (6 bases). Germline lookup yields CDR1 MGHRA and CDR2 YSYEKL. The V end lost 3 bases, the J end lost 6 bases, and 21 bases lay between the germline ends. There are 18 residues in the CDR3. CDR3 in amino acids: CASSQGVARQGINSPLHF. The CDR3, as DNA: TGCGCCAGCAGCCAGGGAGTCGCCCGGCAGGGGATTAATTCACCCCTCCACTTT.